This T cell receptor beta chain was captured by sequencing in a study of T cells after yellow fever vaccination. Across the whole study: Fractions of low cell number were prepared using SMART-Seq v4 Ultra Low Input. General observations from the study: Weaker, the secondary response peaked sooner, at day 5 versus 15.

In germline, CDR1 is MDHEN, CDR2 SYDVKM. Trimming at V came to 7 bases and at J to 4 bases, leaving 7 bases not matched to a gene. The CDR3 extends over 15 amino acids. This clonotype appeared many times. No antigen is known for it. Each CDR3 protein gets one entry after TCRdb re-called the 5' RACE reads with MiXCR. The sample records over 120,000 distinct CDR3 sequences, 6.6% being singletons. This sequence joins TRBV28 and TRBJ2-2; TRBD1 agrees at 9 bases. The sample in question was CD4+ T cells sorted from PBMCs, obtained 10 days after the yellow fever booster vaccination. The source is a man in his thirties or forties who received the YFV17D yellow fever vaccine. This CDR3 reads CASTPPGQGTGELFF. CDR3 coding DNA: TGTGCCAGCACCCCTCCGGGACAGGGCACCGGGGAGCTGTTTTTT.